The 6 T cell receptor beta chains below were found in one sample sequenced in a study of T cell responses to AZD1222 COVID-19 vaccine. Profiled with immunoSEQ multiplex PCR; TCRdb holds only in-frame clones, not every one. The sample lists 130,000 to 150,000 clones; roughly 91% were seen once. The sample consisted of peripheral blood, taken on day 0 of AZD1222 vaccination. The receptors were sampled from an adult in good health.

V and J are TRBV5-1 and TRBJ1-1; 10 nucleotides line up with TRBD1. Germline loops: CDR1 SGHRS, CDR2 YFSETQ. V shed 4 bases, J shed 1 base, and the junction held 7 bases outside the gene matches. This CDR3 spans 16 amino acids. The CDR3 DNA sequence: TGCGCCAGCAGCCCCGGACAGGGGGTCTGGAACACTGAAGCTTTCTTT. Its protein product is CASSPGQGVWNTEAFF.

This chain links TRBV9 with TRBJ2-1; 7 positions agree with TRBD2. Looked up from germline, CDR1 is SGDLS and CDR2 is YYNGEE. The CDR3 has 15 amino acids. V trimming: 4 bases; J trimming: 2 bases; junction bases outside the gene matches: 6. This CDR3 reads CASSLTSSPYNEQFF. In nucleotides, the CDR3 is TGTGCCAGCAGCCTGACTAGCAGCCCCTACAATGAGCAGTTCTTC.

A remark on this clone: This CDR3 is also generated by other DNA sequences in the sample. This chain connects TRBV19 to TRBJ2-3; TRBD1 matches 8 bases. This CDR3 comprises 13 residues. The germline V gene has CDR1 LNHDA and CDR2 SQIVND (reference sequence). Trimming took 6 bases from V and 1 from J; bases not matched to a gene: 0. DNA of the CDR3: TGTGCCAGTAGGGACAGGGGCACAGATACGCAGTATTTT. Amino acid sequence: CASRDRGTDTQYF.

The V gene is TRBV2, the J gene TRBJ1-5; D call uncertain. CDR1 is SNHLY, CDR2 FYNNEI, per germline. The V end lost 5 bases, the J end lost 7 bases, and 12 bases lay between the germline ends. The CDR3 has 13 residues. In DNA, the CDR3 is TGTGCCAGCAGTATGGAGAGGGAACAGCCCCAGCATTTT. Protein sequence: CASSMEREQPQHF.

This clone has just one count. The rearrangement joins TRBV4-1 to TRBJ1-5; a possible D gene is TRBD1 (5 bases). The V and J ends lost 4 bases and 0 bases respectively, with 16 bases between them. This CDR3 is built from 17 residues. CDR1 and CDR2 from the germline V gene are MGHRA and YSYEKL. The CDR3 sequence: CASSPGPGVYSNQPQHF. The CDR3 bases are TGCGCCAGCAGCCCAGGCCCGGGGGTTTATAGCAATCAGCCCCAGCATTTT.

CDR3 in DNA: TGTGCCTGTACAGGGGGCCTATACACTGAAGCTTTCTTT. Amino acid sequence: CACTGGLYTEAFF. This rearrangement joins TRBV25-1 to TRBJ1-1, with 9 bases fitting TRBD1. CDR1 MGHDK and CDR2 SYGVNS come from the germline V gene. Trimming at V came to 11 bases and at J to 3 bases, leaving 7 bases not matched to a gene. The CDR3 runs 13 residues.